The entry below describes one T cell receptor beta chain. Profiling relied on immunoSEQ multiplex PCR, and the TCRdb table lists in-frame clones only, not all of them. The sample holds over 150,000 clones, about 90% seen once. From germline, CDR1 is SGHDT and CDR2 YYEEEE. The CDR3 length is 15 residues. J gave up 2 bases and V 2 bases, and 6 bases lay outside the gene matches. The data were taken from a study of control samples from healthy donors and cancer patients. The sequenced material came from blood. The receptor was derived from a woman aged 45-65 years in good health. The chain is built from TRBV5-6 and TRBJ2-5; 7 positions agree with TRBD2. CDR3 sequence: CASSFGLGGQETQYF. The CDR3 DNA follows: TGTGCCAGCAGCTTCGGACTGGGGGGGCAAGAGACCCAGTACTTC.